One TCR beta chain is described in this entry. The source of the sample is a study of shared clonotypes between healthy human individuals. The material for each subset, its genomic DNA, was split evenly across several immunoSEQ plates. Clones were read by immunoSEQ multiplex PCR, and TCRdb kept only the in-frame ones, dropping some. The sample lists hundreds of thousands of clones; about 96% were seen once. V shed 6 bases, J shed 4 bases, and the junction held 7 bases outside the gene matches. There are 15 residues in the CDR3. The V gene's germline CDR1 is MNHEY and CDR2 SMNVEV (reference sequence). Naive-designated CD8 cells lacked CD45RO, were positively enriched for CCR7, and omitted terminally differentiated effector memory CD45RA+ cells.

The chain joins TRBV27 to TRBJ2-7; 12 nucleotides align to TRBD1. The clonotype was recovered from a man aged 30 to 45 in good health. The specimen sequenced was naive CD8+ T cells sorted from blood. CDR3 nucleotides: TGTGCCAGCAGCCCGGGACAGGGGGCCAGTTACGAGCAGTACTTC. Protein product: CASSPGQGASYEQYF.